What follows are 19 T cell receptor beta chains derived from one specimen sequenced in a study of T cell responses to AZD1222 COVID-19 vaccine. The protocol was immunoSEQ multiplex PCR, while the TCRdb copy is restricted to in-frame clones and leaves out a portion. The repertoire has 160,000 or so clones, 90% of them found once; the top ten carry approximately 2%. The sample in question was peripheral blood, obtained on day 0 of AZD1222 vaccination. Source of these receptors: an adult in good health.

The chain is built from TRBV3-1 (or the pseudogene TRBV3-2) and TRBJ1-4; TRBD1 aligns across 8 bases. V dropped 6 bases and J dropped 3; count of bases not matched to a gene: 6. CDR1 and CDR2 (germline): LGHDT, YNNKEL (reference sequence). CDR3 size: 15 residues. CDR3 sequence: CASRPGTGANEKLFF. CDR3 nucleotide sequence: TGTGCCAGCAGACCGGGGACAGGAGCTAATGAAAAACTGTTTTTT.

The V call is TRBV2, the J call TRBJ1-4; TRBD1 might be the D (5 bases). This CDR3 region has 15 residues. V was shortened by 4 bases and J by 4 bases, with 13 bases between the two germline ends. Germline lookup yields CDR1 SNHLY and CDR2 FYNNEI. CDR3 bases: TGTGCCAGCAGTGCCTCAGACAGTATTAATGAAAAACTGTTTTTT. Protein: CASSASDSINEKLFF.

CDR3 amino acids: CASSRYQDRVRNTEAFF. For the CDR3, the DNA is TGTGCCAGCTCACGCTATCAAGACAGGGTTAGGAACACTGAAGCTTTCTTT. The rearrangement links TRBV18 to TRBJ1-1, with 7 bases matching TRBD1. Trimming at V came to 4 bases and at J to 1 base, leaving 12 bases not matched to a gene. The CDR3 extends over 17 amino acids. Germline CDR1 and CDR2: KGHSH and LQKENI.

This clone was recorded a few times. The rearrangement uses TRBV5-8 and TRBJ1-5; no clear D. Germline V gives CDR1 SGHTS, CDR2 YDEGEE. The CDR3 is 12 amino acids. V lost 4 bases and J 7 bases, leaving 9 bases between the germline ends. This CDR3 reads CASSRASQPQHF. Written as DNA, the CDR3 is TGTGCCAGCAGCAGGGCCAGCCAGCCCCAGCATTTT. The entire variable domain, with the rest obtained from reference TRBV5-8 and TRBJ1-5, is as follows: EAGVTQSPTHLIKTRGQQATLRCSPISGHTSVYWYQQALGLGLQFLLWYDEGEERNRGNFPPRFSGRQFPNYSSELNVNALELEDSALYLCASSRASQPQHFGDGTRLSIL.

J is TRBJ2-1 and V is TRBV5-6, with D possibly TRBD1 on 6 matching bases. Germline assignment: CDR1 SGHDT and CDR2 YYEEEE. This CDR3 comprises 11 residues. V was trimmed by 6 bases and J by 10 bases, leaving 11 bases between them. The CDR3 nucleotides read TGTGCCAGCATTCTAGGGACAGAGCAGTTCTTC. This translates into CASILGTEQFF.

This clone has a handful of counts. The rearrangement links TRBV19 to TRBJ1-1; no definite D call. Germline lookup yields CDR1 LNHDA and CDR2 SQIVND (reference sequence). Trimming removed 3 bases at V and 8 bases at J, with 7 bases between. The CDR3 runs to 11 residues. CDR3 amino acids: CASSISAEAFF. The CDR3 region has the DNA TGTGCCAGTAGTATCTCTGCAGAAGCTTTCTTT. Variable domain in full (rest from reference TRBV19 and TRBJ1-1): DGGITQSPKYLFRKEGQNVTLSCEQNLNHDAMYWYRQDPGQGLRLIYYSQIVNDFQKGDIAEGYSVSREKKESFPLTVTSAQKNPTAFYLCASSISAEAFFGQGTRLTVV.

CDR3 bases: TGTGCCAGAGCAAAACCGGGATTATACGAGCAGTACTTC. This codes for CARAKPGLYEQYF. The chain joins TRBV5-3 to TRBJ2-7, with D possibly matching TRBD2 (5 bases). TRBV5-3 is given ORF status, its function remaining uncertain. The CDR3 has 13 residues. V dropped 7 bases and J dropped 4 bases, with 15 bases sitting between them.

The rearrangement links TRBV5-1 to TRBJ1-2; 10 nucleotides align to TRBD1. J lost 3 bases, V lost 3 bases, and 17 bases had no gene match. CDR1 and CDR2 (germline): SGHRS, YFSETQ. CDR3 length equals 19 residues. The DNA for the CDR3 is TGCGCCAGCAGCTCCATTACGACAGGGGGCGGGTATTCTCACTATGGCTACACCTTC. This sequence encodes CASSSITTGGGYSHYGYTF.

The chain uses TRBV9 and TRBJ2-4; D may correspond to TRBD1 or TRBD2 (6 bases each). CDR3 length: 17 residues. The V end lost 4 bases, the J end lost 7 bases, and 24 bases lay between the germline ends. Germline CDR1 is SGDLS and CDR2 is YYNGEE. The CDR3 DNA sequence: TGTGCCAGCAGCCCCAGGGGTGGGCTCTATGGGGGGAACATTCAGTACTTC. This gives the protein CASSPRGGLYGGNIQYF.

The V and J genes are TRBV21-1 and TRBJ1-3; TRBD1, the table's D call, lacks a check against the DNA. TRBV21-1 is noted as a pseudogene. CDR3 length: 15 residues. DNA of the CDR3: TGTGCCAGCAGCAGGCTCAGGGGGCTGAGAAACACCATATATTTT. The encoded protein is CASSRLRGLRNTIYF.

Only a few counts were recorded for this clone. The V and J genes are TRBV11-2 and TRBJ2-3; TRBD2 aligns across 13 bases. The trim removed 5 bases at V and 5 bases at J, leaving 7 bases unmatched. The CDR3 has 16 residues. Germline CDR1 SGHAT, CDR2 FQNNGV. The chain's CDR3 is CASSPRTSGSRDTQYF. CDR3 bases: TGTGCCAGCAGCCCCCGGACTAGCGGGAGTCGAGATACGCAGTATTTT. The whole variable domain, remainder taken from reference TRBV11-2 and TRBJ2-3, is EAGVAQSPRYKIIEKRQSVAFWCNPISGHATLYWYQQILGQGPKLLIQFQNNGVVDDSQLPKDRFSAERLKGVDSTLKIQPAKLEDSAVYLCASSPRTSGSRDTQYFGPGTRLTVL.

This rearrangement joins TRBV6-5 to TRBJ2-4; D may be TRBD1 (5 bases). Trimming cost V 10 bases and J 0 bases, with 10 bases left between them. Germline assignment: CDR1 MNHEY and CDR2 SVGAGI. The CDR3 has 13 amino acids. This CDR3 reads CATKGLAKNIQYF. The CDR3 bases are TGTGCCACCAAGGGGTTAGCCAAAAACATTCAGTACTTC.

The chain recombines TRBV28 with TRBJ1-2; D is uncertain. With 3 bases removed from V and 4 bases from J, the gap between germline ends came to 6 bases. Germline CDR1 reads MDHEN; CDR2 reads SYDVKM. The CDR3 length is 12 residues. The CDR3 reads CASSFDLYGYTF. The CDR3 DNA reads as TGTGCCAGCAGTTTTGACCTCTATGGCTACACCTTC.

V and J are TRBV18 and TRBJ2-3; D unclear. This CDR3 spans 13 amino acids. V lost 3 bases and J 2 bases, leaving 6 bases between the germline ends. Germline CDR1 reads KGHSH; CDR2 reads LQKENI. CDR3 bases: TGTGCCAGCTCACCGGGTCTCACAGATACGCAGTATTTT. This encodes CASSPGLTDTQYF.

This chain connects TRBV7-9 to TRBJ2-7, with 7 bases fitting TRBD1. The CDR3 extends over 14 amino acids. Germline values: CDR1 SEHNR, CDR2 FQNEAQ (reference sequence). V was pared by 5 bases and J by 0 bases, with 4 bases of the junction left unmatched. CDR3 bases: TGTGCCAGCAGCCCGGACAGGATCTCCTACGAGCAGTACTTC. Translation: CASSPDRISYEQYF.

This clone has just a few counts. This chain connects TRBV7-9 to TRBJ1-1, with 9 bases matching TRBD1. This CDR3 has 16 residues. CDR1 is SEHNR and CDR2 is FQNEAQ in the germline V gene (reference sequence). The J segment lost 4 bases and the V segment lost 1 base, leaving 7 bases of the junction unmatched. The CDR3 is CASSLETGGGSTEAFF. The DNA of the CDR3 is TGTGCCAGCAGCTTAGAGACAGGGGGAGGAAGCACTGAAGCTTTCTTT. Complete variable domain (other parts from reference TRBV7-9 and TRBJ1-1): DTGVSQNPRHKITKRGQNVTFRCDPISEHNRLYWYRQTLGQGPEFLTYFQNEAQLEKSRLLSDRFSAERPKGSFSTLEIQRTEQGDSAMYLCASSLETGGGSTEAFFGQGTRLTVV.

The V and J genes are TRBV19 and TRBJ1-2, with D perhaps matching TRBD1 (5 bases). V lost 7 bases, J lost 3 bases, and 15 bases lay in between. The CDR3 contains 14 residues. Germline V lookup: CDR1 LNHDA, CDR2 SQIVND (reference sequence). The CDR3 is CASTPWTPYYGYTF. CDR3 sequence (DNA): TGTGCCAGTACCCCATGGACACCCTACTATGGCTACACCTTC. Using reference TRBV19 and TRBJ1-2 for the parts outside the CDR3, the full variable domain is DGGITQSPKYLFRKEGQNVTLSCEQNLNHDAMYWYRQDPGQGLRLIYYSQIVNDFQKGDIAEGYSVSREKKESFPLTVTSAQKNPTAFYLCASTPWTPYYGYTFGSGTRLTVV.

The chain couples TRBV19 to TRBJ1-1, with TRBD1 matching over 8 bases. J lost 7 bases, V lost 7 bases, and 11 bases had no gene match. The CDR3 is made up of 14 amino acids. Germline CDR1 LNHDA, CDR2 SQIVND (reference sequence). The CDR3 protein is CASTPDRAFGEAFF. CDR3 bases: TGTGCCAGTACACCGGACAGGGCATTTGGTGAAGCTTTCTTT.

The chain has TRBV19 and TRBJ1-5, with D tentatively TRBD1 (6 bases). The CDR3 has 16 residues. Trimming stripped 1 base from V and 0 bases from J, with 10 bases between. Germline CDR1 and CDR2: LNHDA and SQIVND (reference sequence). The CDR3 protein is CASSIGTADSNQPQHF. The DNA for the CDR3 is TGTGCCAGTAGTATAGGGACAGCCGATAGCAATCAGCCCCAGCATTTT.